This TCR beta chain was documented in a study of identical twins (dated by TCRdb to the mid-2010s). Some background on the complete study: To test whether fetal clonotypes persist, the study used deep sequencing on TCR alpha and beta repertoires from monozygotic twins, unrelated adults of various ages, and cord blood. To rule out contamination, replicate twin experiments were performed at different times with different library preparation protocols. The paper's findings and limits, for the study overall: Invariant T cells such as MAIT and iNKT could partly confound zero-insertion analyses, though diverse VJ usage argued against this for most clonotypes. Fewer insertions were carried by abundant cord blood beta clonotypes; a weaker similar trend was observed in young adult naive repertoires, while no such trend was observed in memory repertoires. A weaker excess of twin sharing was found in beta out-of-frame sequences because the signal-to-noise ratio was lowered by fewer shared sequences. Out-of-frame TCR alpha sequences shared between twins showed an excess of low generation-probability sequences compared with coincidental sharing between unrelated individuals. Out-of-frame TCR alpha sharing in monozygotic twins was systematically underestimated by recombination models, whereas sharing between unrelated individuals was in agreement with the recombination models. Because the same donors could not be followed over many years, the conclusions relied on cross-sectional statistical analysis.

In the case of this clonotype: The antigen it recognizes is unknown. No base quality values were provided; no much bigger clone lies one nucleotide off.

Including the terminal cysteine and phenylalanine, the CDR3 comprises 10 residues. Only CDR3 DNA is held: 30 bases, read in frame from base 1. V was cut back by 2 bases and J by 10 bases, leaving a gap of 8 bases between them. Reading the germline V gene (reference sequence) gives CDR1 DFQATT and CDR2 SNEGSKA. Library preparation was by 5' RACE. Sequencing relied on an Illumina HiSeq 2000. A universal primer binding site was added through template switching, and the final cDNA carried a unique molecular identifier so that TCR cDNA molecules could be counted accurately. First-strand cDNA for TCR alpha and beta chains was synthesized from specific primers in the conserved constant-segment region. To control for contamination, every cDNA library was double barcoded, receiving both a SMART-Mk sample barcode and Illumina barcodes. TruSeq adapter sequences, together with Illumina sample barcodes, were added in two successive PCR steps. The TCR alpha and beta cDNA libraries were sequenced on the Illumina HiSeq platform using custom primers. As for the original processing: MiGEC was used to process raw reads and extract unique molecular identifiers, and MiXCR was used to find CDR3 positions. For each individual, recombination models were inferred using an EM algorithm with the repgenHMM and IGoR tools. The tcR package in R was used for shared clonotype analysis, with sharing normalized by the product of cloneset sizes. To study raw recombination free of thymic and clonal selection effects, out-of-frame nonproductive sequences were analyzed. The public reads were reanalyzed by TCRdb: fastp trimming at Q25, MiXCR alignment, in-frame beta chains only. Each entry is one CDR3 protein sequence, shown with its most common DNA and genes. TCRdb's processing, not the authors' own work, is the source of the V and J calls. This sample lists approximately 600,000 distinct CDR3 sequences; 9.6% were detected once. Clones ranked in the top ten supply 2.5% to 3% of the sample.

Every donor was a healthy Caucasian. The twin cohort consisted of three pairs of female monozygotic twins, all aged 18 to 29 years. The RNA used for TCR libraries was isolated from peripheral blood mononuclear cells. These records were also assigned to another study, of yellow fever vaccine responses in identical twins. In that second paper, the authors write: According to the authors, in identical twins the way T cells responded to vaccination appeared partly convergent and partly personalized. Focusing on identical twins, the study followed the T cell clones that responded to the vaccine, and did so with precision.

The V and J genes are TRBV20-1 and TRBJ1-1, with TRBD1 perhaps the D gene, on 5 matching bases. What was sequenced was PBMCs. The TCR sequence derives from a woman between 18 and 29 years old in good health. The nucleotides are TGCAGTGCTAGACAGGGACCAGCTTTCTTT. This gives the protein CSARQGPAFF.